Sequencing of this TCR beta chain was carried out in a study of cytomegalovirus exposure and HLA in healthy donors. Repertoires were generated with immunoSEQ multiplex PCR, while TCRdb's copy carries only in-frame clones and drops some. This table has some 100,000 clones, roughly nine tenths appearing once. Regarding the study as a whole: Listed as cytomegalovirus-associated were 150 or so TCR beta chains.

Germline lookup yields CDR1 SNHLY and CDR2 FYNNEI. Trimming left V 2 bases short and J 11 bases short, with 15 bases between. The CDR3 consists of 14 residues. This clone was observed a handful of times. Its target is unknown. The sequenced sample was PBMCs. The TCR sequence derives from a man between 18 and 35 years old in good health and CMV-seropositive. The gene calls are TRBV2 and TRBJ2-2, with a weak D call TRBD1 (6 bases). CDR3 nucleotides: TGTGCCAGCAGTGAATTGACAGGAGTGGGAGAGCTGTTTTTT. It encodes CASSELTGVGELFF.